These T cell receptor beta chains were read from a single sample in a study of blood T cell repertoires in COVID-19. Libraries were prepared by immunoSEQ multiplex PCR; TCRdb keeps only in-frame clonotypes and omits some of them. The sample carries tens of thousands of clones, around 88% recorded once. The source material was peripheral blood. The source is a man in his sixties or seventies with active COVID-19. The CDR3 runs from the conserved cysteine through the conserved F or W. A D gene is named only where the DNA matches it firmly. The size entry is marked missing in some rows and otherwise reads once, few, many or a size class.

TRBV2,NA,NA,TRBJ2-1,CASRQGSITPNEQFF,TGTGCCAGCAGGCAGGGGAGTATAACCCCCAATGAGCAGTTCTTC
TRBV27,NA,NA,TRBJ2-3,CASSWAVGTDTQYF,TGTGCCAGCAGTTGGGCCGTCGGTACAGATACGCAGTATTTT
TRBV7-8,NA,TRBD2,TRBJ2-2,CASSGVGAGEAGELFF,TGTGCCAGCAGTGGGGTGGGCGCGGGAGAGGCCGGGGAGCTGTTTTTT
TRBV5-4,NA,NA,TRBJ2-5,CASSWGQGQETQYF,TGTGCCAGCAGCTGGGGGCAGGGTCAAGAGACCCAGTACTTC
TRBV11-2,NA,NA,TRBJ2-7,CASSSGRESVYEQYF,TGTGCCAGCAGCTCTGGACGGGAGTCGGTCTACGAGCAGTACTTC
TRBV7-7,once,TRBD2,TRBJ2-5,CASSLEWGGETQYF,TGTGCTAGCAGCTTAGAGTGGGGGGGAGAGACCCAGTACTTC
TRBV7-3,NA,NA,TRBJ1-2,CASSLGPGNINGYTF,TGTGCCAGCAGCTTAGGTCCCGGGAATATCAATGGCTACACCTTC
TRBV12-3/TRBV12-4,NA,NA,TRBJ1-6,CASSLRGRYILHF,TGTGCCAGCAGTCTAAGGGGCAGATACATCCTCCACTTT
TRBV2,few,TRBD2,TRBJ2-1,CASSEGTSGLNEQFF,TGTGCCAGCAGTGAAGGGACTAGCGGATTAAATGAGCAGTTCTTC
TRBV19,NA,TRBD2,TRBJ2-1,CASSIWTSGNNEQFF,TGTGCCAGTAGTATTTGGACTAGCGGAAATAATGAGCAGTTCTTC
TRBV5-4,NA,TRBD1,TRBJ1-2,CASKPYGRGTGFSGYTF,TGTGCCAGCAAGCCGTATGGACGGGGGACAGGGTTCTCTGGCTACACCTTC
TRBV7-2,NA,TRBD2,TRBJ2-1,CASSVSPGTSGGMNEQFF,TGTGCCAGCAGCGTGAGTCCCGGGACTAGCGGGGGGATGAATGAGCAGTTCTTC
TRBV7-2,NA,TRBD1,TRBJ1-2,CASSRQGAHGYTF,TGTGCCAGCAGCCGACAGGGGGCGCATGGCTACACCTTC
TRBV5-5,NA,TRBD1,TRBJ1-5,CASSYRTGSGHQPQHF,TGTGCCAGCAGCTACCGGACAGGGAGTGGACATCAGCCCCAGCATTTT
TRBV10-3,NA,TRBD1,TRBJ1-4,CAIGTGDHNEKLFF,TGTGCCATCGGGACAGGGGACCATAATGAAAAACTGTTTTTT
TRBV10-1,NA,TRBD1,TRBJ1-3,CASSGDRNSGNTIYF,TGCGCCAGCAGTGGGGACAGGAACTCTGGAAACACCATATATTTT
TRBV27,NA,NA,TRBJ2-1,CASSLIPTEYNEQFF,TGTGCCAGCAGTTTAATCCCGACAGAGTACAATGAGCAGTTCTTC
TRBV18,NA,NA,TRBJ1-1,CASSEPGGHTEAFF,TGTGCCAGCTCAGAGCCGGGAGGTCACACTGAAGCTTTCTTT
TRBV6-2/TRBV6-3,NA,NA,TRBJ2-2,CASSRPQGTRAGELFF,TGTGCCAGCAGCCGCCCCCAGGGGACGAGGGCCGGGGAGCTGTTTTTT
TRBV5-6,NA,TRBD1,TRBJ1-1,CASSLERTGYPFF,TGTGCCAGCAGCTTGGAGCGGACAGGGTATCCTTTCTTT
TRBV18,few,NA,TRBJ2-5,CASSPGQQETQYF,TGTGCCAGCTCACCGGGGCAGCAAGAGACCCAGTACTTC
TRBV19,NA,NA,TRBJ1-1,CASSFLDSEAFF,TGTGCCAGTAGTTTTTTGGACAGTGAAGCTTTCTTT
TRBV5-1,NA,TRBD2,TRBJ2-3,CASSSAASGGLNTDTQYF,TGCGCCAGCAGCTCCGCGGCTAGCGGGGGGCTCAACACAGATACGCAGTATTTT
TRBV6-1,NA,TRBD1,TRBJ2-1,CASREQGALISYNEQFF,TGTGCCAGCAGGGAACAGGGGGCACTTATCTCCTACAATGAGCAGTTCTTC
TRBV27,NA,TRBD1,TRBJ1-2,CASRSGTDYGYTF,TGTGCCAGCAGGTCCGGGACAGATTATGGCTACACCTTC
TRBV24-1,NA,NA,TRBJ2-3,CATSGTRDTDTQYF,TGTGCCACCAGTGGAACCAGGGACACAGATACGCAGTATTTT
TRBV5-1,NA,NA,TRBJ2-1,CASSLAPTGGDEQFF,TGCGCCAGCAGCTTGGCCCCCACGGGGGGCGATGAGCAGTTCTTC
TRBV19,NA,NA,TRBJ2-5,CASSISFVPGLPQYF,TGTGCCAGTAGTATTTCTTTTGTACCCGGACTCCCCCAGTACTTC
TRBV7-6,NA,TRBD1,TRBJ1-6,CASSLFSPRGQGSSPLHF,TGTGCCAGCAGCTTATTCAGCCCCCGGGGACAGGGAAGTTCACCCCTCCACTTT
TRBV4-2,NA,NA,TRBJ2-5,CASSQGDAAGETQYF,TGTGCCAGCAGCCAAGGGGACGCGGCGGGGGAGACCCAGTACTTC
TRBV5-1,once,NA,TRBJ1-1,CASSFEGVYTEAFF,TGCGCCAGCAGCTTCGAGGGGGTTTACACTGAAGCTTTCTTT
TRBV6-2/TRBV6-3,few,NA,TRBJ1-5,CASSYGVEGNQPQHF,TGTGCCAGCAGTTACGGGGTGGAGGGGAATCAGCCCCAGCATTTT
TRBV27,NA,NA,TRBJ2-7,CASRNRAGSEQYF,TGTGCCAGCAGAAACCGGGCAGGGTCCGAGCAGTACTTC
TRBV19,NA,TRBD2,TRBJ2-1,CASSHLRDYPALHEQFF,TGTGCCAGTAGCCATCTACGGGACTACCCCGCGTTGCATGAGCAGTTCTTC
TRBV3-1/TRBV3-2,NA,NA,TRBJ2-7,CASSQDLTQTYEQYF,TGTGCCAGCAGCCAAGATCTAACGCAAACCTACGAGCAGTACTTC